These T cell receptor beta chains were read from a single sample in a study of T cells in Graves' hyperthyroidism and ophthalmopathy. TCRdb re-called the multiplex PCR reads through MiXCR, storing one row per CDR3 protein. Here the sample spans 700,000 or so distinct CDR3 sequences, 16% being singletons. Sequences were obtained from blood. These receptors all come from a man between 18 and 35 years old with Graves' hyperthyroidism. CDR3s include the opening cysteine and the closing phenylalanine or tryptophan. Each record gives: J gene, D gene, clone size, V gene, CDR3 DNA, CDR3 protein. The D gene is left open where the match is weak. Not all rows give a size; the values are once, few, many and, for expanded clones, a class.

TRBJ2-1,NA,few,TRBV4-2,TGTGCCAGCAGCCAAGACATAATCTCCTACAATGAGCAGTTCTTC,CASSQDIISYNEQFF
TRBJ2-7,TRBD2,NA,TRBV28,TGTGCCAGCAAAGCGGGAGGGCCAATCTACGAGCAGTACTTC,CASKAGGPIYEQYF
TRBJ1-2,NA,few,TRBV27,TGTGCCAGCAGTTTTCGGGGGGCGAACTATGGCTACACCTTC,CASSFRGANYGYTF
TRBJ2-7,NA,few,TRBV29-1,TGCAGCGTTGAAGATTTGGGGGGGCTGGGGGAGCAGTACTTC,CSVEDLGGLGEQYF
TRBJ2-1,TRBD1,many,TRBV6-2/TRBV6-3,TGTGCCAGCAGTTACTACAGGGGCAACAATGAGCAGTTCTTC,CASSYYRGNNEQFF
TRBJ1-3,NA,once,TRBV5-6,TGTGCCAGCAGCTTGGCTTCTGGACCAGCTGGAAACACCATATATTTT,CASSLASGPAGNTIYF
TRBJ1-6,TRBD1,many,TRBV12-3/TRBV12-4,TGTGCCAGCAGCAAAAATATACGGACAGGGGGATGGAATTCACCCCTCCACTTT,CASSKNIRTGGWNSPLHF
TRBJ2-1,NA,NA,TRBV5-1,TGCGCCAGCAGCTTGGGGTGGGACAATGAGCAGTTCTTC,CASSLGWDNEQFF
TRBJ2-3,TRBD2,NA,TRBV27,TGTGCCAGCATCTTAACTAGCGGGAGCATCATTCAGTATTTT,CASILTSGSIIQYF
TRBJ1-1,NA,few,TRBV9,TGTGCCAGCAGCCCCGGCTCAGTCCTCACTGAAGCTTTCTTT,CASSPGSVLTEAFF
TRBJ1-5,NA,many,TRBV28,TGTGCCAGCAGCCGTTCGACAGCAAACAATCAGCCCCAGCATTTT,CASSRSTANNQPQHF
TRBJ2-4,TRBD1,NA,TRBV4-2,TGTGCCAGCAGCCAAGACCCTGGGACAGGGAGCATGGCCAAAAACATTCAGTACTTC,CASSQDPGTGSMAKNIQYF
TRBJ2-7,TRBD1,many,TRBV20-1,TGCAGTGCTAGTAGGGGACAGGCATCCTACGAGCAGTACTTC,CSASRGQASYEQYF
TRBJ1-2,NA,NA,TRBV29-1,TGCAGCGCCCTACCGGGAGGGGTCTTCTATGGCTACACCTTC,CSALPGGVFYGYTF
TRBJ1-5,TRBD1,NA,TRBV12-3/TRBV12-4,TGTGCCAGCAGTATTACAGGGGGTAGCAATCAGCCCCAGCATTTT,CASSITGGSNQPQHF
TRBJ1-5,NA,many,TRBV28,TGTGCCAGCAGTTTAGAGGCGGCAGATAGCAATCAGCCCCAGCATTTT,CASSLEAADSNQPQHF
TRBJ2-7,TRBD2,many,TRBV7-3,TGTGCCAGCAGCCAAACTAGCGGGAACAACGAGCAGTACTTC,CASSQTSGNNEQYF
TRBJ1-6,NA,NA,TRBV30,TGTGCCTGGAGCGCGGAGGAGGTCCGCCTGGATTCACCCCTCCACTTT,CAWSAEEVRLDSPLHF
TRBJ1-4,NA,few,TRBV29-1,TGCAGCGCCCGTTGGGGGGCAAGTGAAAAACTGTTTTTT,CSARWGASEKLFF
TRBJ2-5,TRBD1,many,TRBV24-1,TGTGCCACCAGTGATCCGACAGGGTTACAAGAGACCCAGTACTTC,CATSDPTGLQETQYF
TRBJ1-2,NA,NA,TRBV7-8,TGTGCCAGCTCCGGACTAGGCTATGGCTACACCTTC,CASSGLGYGYTF
TRBJ2-1,TRBD2,many,TRBV6-1,TGTGCCAGCAGTTCAAGCGGGAGGCCCGAGCAGTTCTTC,CASSSSGRPEQFF
TRBJ2-1,TRBD2,few,TRBV7-9,TGTGCCAGCAGCTCCCCCGAGGGTCTAGCGGGAGGGCTACGGGTTAATGAGCAGTTCTTC,CASSSPEGLAGGLRVNEQFF
TRBJ2-7,TRBD1,many,TRBV2,TGTGCCAGCTTACCGGACAGGGGCCACGAGCAGTACTTC,CASLPDRGHEQYF
TRBJ2-5,TRBD2,many,TRBV28,TGTGCCAGCAGCATAGCGGGAGAGGAGACCCAGTACTTC,CASSIAGEETQYF